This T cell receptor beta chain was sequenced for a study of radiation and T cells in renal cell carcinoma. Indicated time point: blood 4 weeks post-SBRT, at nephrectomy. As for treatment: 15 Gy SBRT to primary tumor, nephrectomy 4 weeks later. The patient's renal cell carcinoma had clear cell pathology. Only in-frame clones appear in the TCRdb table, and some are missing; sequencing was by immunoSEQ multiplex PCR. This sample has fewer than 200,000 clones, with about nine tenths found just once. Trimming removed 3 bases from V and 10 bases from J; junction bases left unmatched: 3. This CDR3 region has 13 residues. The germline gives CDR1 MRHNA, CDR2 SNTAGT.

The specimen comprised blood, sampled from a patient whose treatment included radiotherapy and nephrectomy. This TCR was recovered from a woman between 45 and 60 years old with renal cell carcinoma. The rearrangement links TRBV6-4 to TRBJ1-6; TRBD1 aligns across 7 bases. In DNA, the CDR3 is TGTGCCAGCAGTGAAACAGGGGACTCACCCCTCCACTTT. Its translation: CASSETGDSPLHF.